The sequence of this T cell receptor (beta chain) was determined in a study of blood T cell repertoires in COVID-19 (dated by TCRdb to 2018 to 2020). As for the study more broadly: Collaborator samples came from the United States, Italy and Spain and covered acute and convalescent phases of COVID-19. The material from the prospective study consisted of cDNA or gDNA derived from T cells, B-cell-depleted T cells, or PBMCs. Subjects who had been exposed to COVID-19, were actively infected with it, or had recovered from it provided the deeply sampled blood TCRbeta repertoires that made up the dataset. The repertoires were released in a freely available public database meant as a resource for research on the immune response to SARS-CoV-2. The samples were drawn from the first 160 participants of the ongoing ImmuneRACE study and from over 950 subjects provided by 6 global collaborators. The sample metadata nearly always contained a de-identified subject ID, COVID-19 status, age in years and sex. Where available, HLA class I and class II types were taken from metadata supplied by the sample provider and were not determined by assay-based typing. Study-wide conclusions, independent of this receptor: Clinical and demographic metadata were provided uncurated, with the amount varying by source and participant.

Participants in the prospective study were enrolled through a virtual design, were aged about 18 to 90 years, and lived in 20 to 30 United States geographic areas. In the prospective study, cohorts were assigned on the basis of participant-reported clinical history obtained from a screening survey and a study questionnaire. Recovered participants in ImmuneRACE Cohort 3 were defined as having two consecutive negative NP/OP PCR tests, clearance from a healthcare professional, or resolution of symptoms. In the prospective study, whole blood, serum and a nasopharyngeal or oropharyngeal swab were collected from each participant by mobile phlebotomists. Prospective study participants could optionally give additional blood draws and questionnaires over an approximately 2-month period. Before DNA extraction, blood samples from the prospective study were shipped at room temperature or frozen. The CDR3 has 16 amino acids, counting the end cysteine and phenylalanine. CDR3 DNA is the only sequence kept; it has 48 bases, read in frame from the first base. V and J lose 5 bases and 4 bases, and a span of 17 bases separates them. CDR1 MNHNY and CDR2 SVGAGI are derived from the germline V gene (reference sequence).

TCRbeta CDR3 regions were amplified from genomic DNA by means of the immunoSEQ Assay, a bias-controlled multiplex PCR. Concerning the study's data processing: Nucleated cell counts per sample were estimated from amplification of reference gene primers within the assay. To quantify the absolute abundance of each unique TCRbeta CDR3 rearrangement, sequence reads were collapsed and filtered. Productive Simpson clonality was computed per sample as the square root of Simpson's diversity index over productive rearrangements. In TCRdb, the immuneACCESS table is reduced to in-frame sequences with V and J assigned. These tables do not hold every clone; where another copy was compared, an unresolved V gene accounts for under half, and the others remain unexplained. The DNA gave D and trimming, while V, J and clone size come from that table. The sample table records roughly 380,000 clones; around 87% of these occur just once. The top ten hold 1% to 1.5% of the sample.

With regard to this clone: Its binding antigen is unknown. The record has no base qualities; no much larger clone is one base away.

The TCR comes from a man aged 30 to 45 who had recovered from COVID-19. The source material was PBMCs or T cells enriched from blood (not recorded which). This receptor chain uses TRBV6-6 and TRBJ1-4, with the D gene not clear enough to name. The DNA sequence is as follows: TGTGCCAGCAGTAATCCTTGGGAGGGTATTAATGAAAAACTGTTTTTT. Translation gives CASSNPWEGINEKLFF.